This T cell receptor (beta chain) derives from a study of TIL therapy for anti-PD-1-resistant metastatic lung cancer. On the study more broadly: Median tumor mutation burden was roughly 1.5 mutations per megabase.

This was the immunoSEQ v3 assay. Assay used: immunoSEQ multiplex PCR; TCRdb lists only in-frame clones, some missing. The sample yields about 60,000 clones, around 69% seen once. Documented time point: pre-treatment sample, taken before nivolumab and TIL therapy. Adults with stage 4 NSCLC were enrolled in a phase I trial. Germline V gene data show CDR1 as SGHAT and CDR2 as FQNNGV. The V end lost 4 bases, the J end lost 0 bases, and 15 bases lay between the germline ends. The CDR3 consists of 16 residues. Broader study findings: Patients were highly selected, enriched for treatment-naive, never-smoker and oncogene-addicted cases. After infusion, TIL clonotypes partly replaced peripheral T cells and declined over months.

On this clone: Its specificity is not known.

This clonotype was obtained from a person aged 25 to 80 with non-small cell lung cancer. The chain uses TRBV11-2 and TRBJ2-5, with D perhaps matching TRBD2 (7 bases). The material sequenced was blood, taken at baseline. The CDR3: CASSSFRGAYQETQYF. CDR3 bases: TGTGCCAGCAGCTCATTTCGGGGGGCCTACCAAGAGACCCAGTACTTC.